Listed below are T cell receptor beta chains from one sample, sequenced in a study of T cell repertoires in cytomegalovirus infection. These receptors' antigens are unknown. TCRdb redid the calling of the reads with MiXCR, one entry per CDR3 protein. Among 900,000 to 950,000 distinct CDR3 sequences listed, less than 35% were seen once. The source material was cultured CD8+ T cells from PBMCs, sampled from culture after CMV antigen stimulation. The receptor set was obtained from a human donor in good health (CMV status not recorded). Some clones in this sample may be carry-over from other donors' samples. Both conserved end residues are trimmed from each CDR3. Each record gives: V gene, CDR3 length, J gene, CDR3 protein.

>TRBV27|9|TRBJ1-1
AVYRGTEAF
>TRBV4-2|13|TRBJ1-1
ASTLLQDRNTEAF
>TRBV6-8|12|TRBJ1-1
ASSYISGDTEAF
>TRBV10-3|15|TRBJ2-3
AISEKQAIPSTDTQY
>TRBV2|14|TRBJ1-2
ASSEDPGGFNYGYT
>TRBV4-2|15|TRBJ2-3
ASSQELAGGFTDTQY
>TRBV19|14|TRBJ2-3
ASSIDSLSSTDTQY
>TRBV4-1|14|TRBJ2-2
ASSQEGGLDTGELF
>TRBV6-2/TRBV6-3|12|TRBJ1-1
ASRTGVGDTEAF
>TRBV27|9|TRBJ1-2
ASGKFQGST
>TRBV7-6|13|TRBJ2-3
ASSPNPRGPDTQY
>TRBV27|13|TRBJ1-1
ASSHGLIMNTEAF
>TRBV14|15|TRBJ1-2
ASSQDKQIGTDYGYT
>TRBV20-1|18|TRBJ2-1
SARVDGTGRMGSSYNEQF
>TRBV4-1|12|TRBJ1-1
ASSQETGRNEAF
>TRBV12-5|12|TRBJ2-1
ASGSETSINEQF
>TRBV2|12|TRBJ2-5
ASSEWLAGETQY
>TRBV3-1|16|TRBJ2-2
ASSQDTGAEPNTGELF
>TRBV29-1|11|TRBJ1-2
SATDRGSSGYT
>TRBV6-2/TRBV6-3|11|TRBJ2-1
ASSYWQGYEQF
>TRBV9|14|TRBJ1-2
ASSVNRDSANYGYT
>TRBV25-1|13|TRBJ2-5
ASSGRDSGVETQY
>TRBV27|15|TRBJ2-1
ASSLSLRQSDYNEQF
>TRBV3-1|13|TRBJ2-1
ASSQRGLAVFEQF
>TRBV20-1|13|TRBJ2-3
SASLGGTLSDTQY
>TRBV10-3|15|TRBJ1-5
ARLFDRTRHSNQPQH
>TRBV15|16|TRBJ1-6
ATAEPDKEGGGGSPLH
>TRBV7-9|13|TRBJ2-1
ASRSGQGVKGEQL
>TRBV2|13|TRBJ2-2
ASSRTNFEVGELF
>TRBV27|13|TRBJ2-2
ASSPQQLRTGELF
>TRBV6-2/TRBV6-3|13|TRBJ2-3
ASSTPGVGTDTQY
>TRBV6-6|15|TRBJ2-2
ASSWGLTGANTGELF
>TRBV19|13|TRBJ2-7
ASSIWIGHSYEQY
>TRBV7-9|12|TRBJ2-3
ASSVRASTDTQY
>TRBV7-8|14|TRBJ2-1
ASSLSLAGARNEQF
>TRBV5-4|12|TRBJ1-1
ASSLGTDTTEAF
>TRBV7-2|10|TRBJ1-5
ASSPLGSSQH
>TRBV2|10|TRBJ1-2
ASRGPPYGYT
>TRBV27|12|TRBJ1-5
ASSSGISNQPQH
>TRBV12-3/TRBV12-4|12|TRBJ2-1
ASSLKVGYNEQF
>TRBV12-3/TRBV12-4|14|TRBJ2-3
ASIASGGASTDTQY
>TRBV7-4|12|TRBJ2-5
ASLGQQQTETQY
>TRBV12-3/TRBV12-4|10|TRBJ1-2
ASSGTGGGYT
>TRBV28|14|TRBJ1-6
ASSSEPGTGVSPLH
>TRBV10-3|15|TRBJ2-5
AISDPERGKVQETQY
>TRBV6-5|12|TRBJ2-3
ASSSHPSIETQY
>TRBV20-1|11|TRBJ2-5
SANRGKQETQY
>TRBV6-6|10|TRBJ1-2
ASGGTYYGYT
>TRBV7-2|9|TRBJ2-1
ASSYRGQQF
>TRBV12-3/TRBV12-4|14|TRBJ1-5
ASSRHSRGSNQPQH
>TRBV7-6|12|TRBJ2-5
ASSLGPSTETQY
>TRBV20-1|12|TRBJ2-4
SAREFETGNIQY
>TRBV7-8|12|TRBJ2-1
ASSVDRGTHEQF
>TRBV7-6|11|TRBJ1-1
ASSRTGGRGAF
>TRBV19|13|TRBJ2-4
ASSIQGGTKNIQY